This TCR beta chain was captured in a study of neurological immune-mediated disorders. Study-wide points: No CDR3 amino acid sequences were shared by expanded clones across subjects, suggesting private repertoires in all groups.

Concerning this clonotype itself: Antigen: not known. At one end the junction does not follow the germline gene, possibly because of a read error.

Template-switch 5'RACE cDNA synthesis added a 10-nucleotide unique molecular identifier. TCRdb itself ran the 5' RACE reads through MiXCR, one entry per CDR3 protein. The table includes 45,000 or so distinct CDR3 sequences, 9.5% to 15% detected once. 2 million PBMCs stored at -80 C were the source of the unsorted libraries. This CDR3 region has 14 residues. Germline-derived CDR1 and CDR2 are SGHRS and YFSETQ. The rearrangement links TRBV5-1 to TRBJ2-2; TRBD2 might be the D (6 bases). The sequence came from a female donor in good health. Sequencing used PBMCs. This CDR3 reads CASSRDWNTGELFF. The DNA for the CDR3 is TGTGCCAGCAGCAGGGACTGGAACACCGGGGAGCTGTTTTTT.